This T cell receptor beta chain originates from a study of cytomegalovirus exposure and HLA in healthy donors. Turning to the study itself: Unique TCRs from HLA-typed donors, 85 million to 100 million of them, were held in an early data release. Researchers found that 81% of 350 to 500 genotyped donors fell within the Caucasian-associated ancestry cluster. Overall study findings and caveats: Association with HLA alleles at 0.05 false discovery rate was found for 15,000 or so TCR beta sequences in a later analysis. Reportedly, HLA-A and HLA-B alleles of most subjects were accurately predicted from TCR beta.

The CDR3 extends over 14 amino acids. CDR1 and CDR2 (germline): KGHSH, LQKENI. V was pared by 0 bases and J by 4 bases, with 9 bases between. In regard to this clone: Its antigen is currently unknown.

The PCR had 60 Vbeta and 13 Jbeta primers. Profiling relied on immunoSEQ multiplex PCR, and the TCRdb table lists in-frame clones only, not all of them. The sample lists under 200,000 clones, about four fifths occurring once. Sequenced input: PBMCs. The source of this sequence is a male donor in good health and CMV-seropositive. This sequence joins TRBV18 and TRBJ1-2; D may be TRBD1 (6 bases). CDR3 sequence reads: CASSPPGGLYGYTF. In DNA, the CDR3 is TGTGCCAGCTCACCACCGGGGGGGCTCTATGGCTACACCTTC.